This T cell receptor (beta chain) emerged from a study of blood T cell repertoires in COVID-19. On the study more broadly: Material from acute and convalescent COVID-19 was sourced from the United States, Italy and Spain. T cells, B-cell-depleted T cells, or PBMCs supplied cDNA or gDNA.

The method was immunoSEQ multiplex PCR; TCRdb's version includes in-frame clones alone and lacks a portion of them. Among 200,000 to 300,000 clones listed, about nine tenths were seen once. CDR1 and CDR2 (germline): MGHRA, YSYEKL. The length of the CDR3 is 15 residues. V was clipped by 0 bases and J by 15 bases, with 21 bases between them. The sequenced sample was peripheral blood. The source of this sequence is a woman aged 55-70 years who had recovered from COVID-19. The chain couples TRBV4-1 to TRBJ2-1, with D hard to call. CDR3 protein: CASSQEVRIHSPGFF. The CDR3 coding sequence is TGCGCCAGCAGCCAAGAAGTTCGTATCCATTCTCCGGGGTTCTTC.